Each of the 28 T cell receptor beta chains below was sequenced from the same sample in a study of T cells in Graves' hyperthyroidism and ophthalmopathy. Template material for amplifying TCR beta CDR3 regions consisted of RNA transcripts. Initially, a first-round RT-PCR of the TCR CDR3 employed the HTBI primer set. MiXCR was run by TCRdb on the multiplex PCR reads, yielding one entry per CDR3 protein. The table shows roughly 800,000 distinct CDR3 sequences, with roughly 40% occurring only once. Sequences were obtained from blood. Every receptor here comes from a man between 18 and 29 years old with Graves' hyperthyroidism.

V and J are TRBV9 and TRBJ2-7; the D gene is possibly TRBD1 (6 bases). Looked up from germline, CDR1 is SGDLS and CDR2 is YYNGEE. The ends were cut back, 4 bases at V and 2 bases at J, with 13 bases in the middle. The CDR3 runs to 14 residues. The CDR3 DNA reads as TGTGCCAGCAGCTCTCACAGGGACACCTACGAGCAGTACTTC. This encodes CASSSHRDTYEQYF.

At least ten counts were recorded for this clonotype. The V call is TRBV29-1, the J call TRBJ1-2, with a weak D call TRBD1 (5 bases). The CDR3 is 13 residues long. Germline CDR1 reads SQVTM; CDR2 reads ANQGSEA. The V end was cut by 2 bases, the J end by 3 bases, with 10 bases between. Here the CDR3 reads CSVETGLDYGYTF. CDR3 sequence (DNA): TGCAGCGTTGAAACAGGATTAGACTATGGCTACACCTTC. The full variable domain, its missing parts supplied by reference TRBV29-1 and TRBJ1-2, is SAVISQKPSRDICQRGTSLTIQCQVDSQVTMMFWYRQQPGQSLTLIATANQGSEATYESGFVIDKFPISRPNLTFSTLTVSNMSPEDSSIYLCSVETGLDYGYTFGSGTRLTVV.

V usage is TRBV9 and J usage is TRBJ2-7; D is unresolved. Germline CDR1 and CDR2: SGDLS and YYNGEE. The CDR3 covers 14 residues. V lost 0 bases and J lost 4, with 11 bases in between. The CDR3 here is CASSVGISPYEQYF. The DNA for the CDR3 is TGTGCCAGCAGCGTAGGAATTAGCCCTTACGAGCAGTACTTC.

The genes are TRBV6-1 and TRBJ2-7, with a possible D match to TRBD1 (6 bases). The ends were cut back, 6 bases at V and 3 bases at J, with 15 bases in the middle. The CDR3 sequence is 14 residues long. Germline-derived CDR1 and CDR2 are MNHNS and SASEGT. As DNA, the CDR3 is TGTGCCAGCAGCCGCTTACGGGACAACTACGAGCAGTACTTC. It codes for CASSRLRDNYEQYF.

At least ten counts were recorded for this clonotype. The V call is TRBV15, the J call TRBJ1-6; possibly TRBD1 for D (5 bases). Trimming shortened V by 5 bases and J by 5 bases, and 10 bases separated the two germline ends. The germline CDR1 and CDR2 sequences are LNHNV and YYDKDF (reference sequence). This CDR3 is 14 amino acids long. CDR3: CATSSQVDNSPLHF. CDR3 DNA sequence: TGTGCCACCAGCTCACAGGTGGATAATTCACCCCTCCACTTT.

Note on this clonotype: A much bigger clone sits one base away, suggesting this may be a read error. The chain has TRBV19 and TRBJ2-7; D remains ambiguous. Deletions cut 4 bases from V and 4 bases from J, with 8 bases between. Germline V gene data show CDR1 as LNHDA and CDR2 as SQIVND (reference sequence). There are 12 residues in the CDR3. CDR3 sequence: CASSNQEYEQYF. Written as DNA, the CDR3 is TGTGCCAGTAGTAACCAGGAGTACGAGCAGTACTTC.

This clonotype was observed a few times. The chain links TRBV4-1 to TRBJ1-5, with 10 bases identical to TRBD1. Germline assignment: CDR1 MGHRA and CDR2 YSYEKL. V was clipped by 8 bases and J by 7 bases; unmatched bases: 8. The CDR3 covers 14 residues. The DNA for the CDR3 is TGCGCCAGCGGGGGGACAGGGGCATTCCAGCCCCAGCATTTT. This encodes CASGGTGAFQPQHF.

This clonotype was recorded many times. The chain links TRBV6-4 to TRBJ2-5, with 12 nucleotides matching TRBD2. V shed 8 bases, J shed 1 base, and the junction held 2 bases outside the gene matches. Germline V gene sequence: CDR1 MRHNA, CDR2 SNTAGT. CDR3 length equals 14 residues. The DNA for the CDR3 is TGTGCCAGCCTACTAGCGGGAGGCCAAGAGACCCAGTACTTC. It encodes CASLLAGGQETQYF.

The CDR3 loop is CASSPSGGQAFF. The DNA for the CDR3 is TGTGCCAGCAGCCCGTCAGGGGGCCAAGCTTTCTTT. The rearrangement uses TRBV5-4 and TRBJ1-1; 8 bases fit TRBD1. Germline lookup yields CDR1 SGHNT and CDR2 YYREEE (reference sequence). This CDR3 has 12 amino acids. Trimming removed 4 bases from V and 9 bases from J; junction bases left unmatched: 5.

V gene TRBV20-1 combines with J gene TRBJ2-7; 10 bases align to TRBD2. The CDR3 spans 15 residues. J lost 0 bases, V lost 5 bases, and 7 bases had no gene match. Germline V CDR1 and CDR2: DFQATT, SNEGSKA (reference sequence). The CDR3 bases are TGCAGTGCTGGGGAGCTAGCGGGGGTCTCCTACGAGCAGTACTTC. As protein: CSAGELAGVSYEQYF.

The rearrangement links TRBV7-2 to TRBJ2-7; possibly TRBD1 for D (6 bases). The CDR3 is 14 residues long. V was shortened by 6 bases and J by 2 bases, with 14 bases between the two germline ends. CDR1 and CDR2 (germline): SGHTA, FQGNSA. The CDR3, as DNA: TGTGCCAGCAGGGGCGGACAGTTCCCCTACGAGCAGTACTTC. It specifies CASRGGQFPYEQYF.

On this clonotype itself: The junction does not match germline at one end; this may be a read error. The rearrangement joins TRBV24-1 to TRBJ2-2; either TRBD1 or TRBD2 may fit D (5 bases each). Germline V gene lookup returns CDR1 KGHDR and CDR2 SFDVKD. CDR3 size: 16 residues. CDR3 DNA: TGTGCCAGCAGTTACTCGAGGTCCGGGGCCACCGGGGAGCTGTTTTTT. This gives the protein CASSYSRSGATGELFF.

This clonotype appeared a single time. The CDR3: CASSWGGVGETQYF. CDR3 sequence (DNA): TGCGCCAGCAGCTGGGGGGGTGTCGGAGAGACCCAGTACTTC. This chain links TRBV5-1 with TRBJ2-5, with 7 positions matching TRBD2. J was trimmed by 4 bases and V by 3 bases; bases with no gene match: 6. The CDR3 is 14 amino acids. Germline-derived CDR1 and CDR2 are SGHRS and YFSETQ. Variable domain in full (rest from reference TRBV5-1 and TRBJ2-5): KAGVTQTPRYLIKTRGQQVTLSCSPISGHRSVSWYQQTPGQGLQFLFEYFSETQRNKGNFPGRFSGRQFSNSRSEMNVSTLELGDSALYLCASSWGGVGETQYFGPGTRLLVL.

This clonotype was recorded many times. Since a much larger clone is just one base distant, this may be a read error. The chain recombines TRBV10-3 with TRBJ1-1, with a tentative D call TRBD1 (5 bases). The CDR3 is made up of 12 amino acids. Trimming removed 4 bases from V and 3 bases from J, with 6 bases in between. The germline V gene has CDR1 ENHRY and CDR2 SYGVKD. CDR3 sequence (DNA): TGTGCCATCAGTGCGGGGGACACTGAAGCTTTCTTT. Its translation: CAISAGDTEAFF.

A few counts support this clonotype. The CDR3 bases are TGTGCCAGCAGCTTAAGGGGACAGGGCCCCTACGAGCAGTACTTC. Protein sequence: CASSLRGQGPYEQYF. This chain links TRBV7-8 with TRBJ2-7; 9 nucleotides agree with TRBD1. V gave up 2 bases and J gave up 2 bases; unmatched junction bases: 4. This CDR3 has 15 amino acids. Germline CDR1 SGHVS, CDR2 FQNEAQ.

The chain links TRBV7-8 to TRBJ2-3; no definite D call. The CDR3 sequence is 13 residues long. The germline V gene has CDR1 SGHVS and CDR2 FQNEAQ. V was cut by 1 base and J by 4 bases, with 6 bases left in between. This CDR3 is CASSLEFPDTQYF. The CDR3, as DNA: TGTGCCAGCAGCTTAGAGTTTCCAGATACGCAGTATTTT. Using reference TRBV7-8 and TRBJ2-3 for the parts outside the CDR3, the full variable domain is GAGVSQSPRYKVAKRGQDVALRCDPISGHVSLFWYQQALGQGPEFLTYFQNEAQLDKSGLPSDRFFAERPEGSVSTLKIQRTQQEDSAVYLCASSLEFPDTQYFGPGTRLTVL.

For this clonotype: Since a much larger clone is just one base distant, this may be a read error. The V gene is TRBV10-3, the J gene TRBJ2-2; D may match TRBD1 or TRBD2 (5 bases each). The CDR3 is 14 amino acids. Germline assignment: CDR1 ENHRY and CDR2 SYGVKD. V dropped 6 bases and J dropped 5 bases, with 13 bases sitting between them. CDR3 in amino acids: CAISGTYETGELFF. Here the CDR3 DNA reads TGTGCCATCAGCGGGACGTATGAGACCGGGGAGCTGTTTTTT.

This clonotype has a handful of counts. The chain combines TRBV19 with TRBJ1-3; D possibly corresponds to TRBD1 (5 bases). The CDR3 contains 14 residues. The V end was cut by 8 bases, the J end by 2 bases, with 13 bases between. Germline loops: CDR1 LNHDA, CDR2 SQIVND (reference sequence). The CDR3 coding sequence is TGTGCCAGTGGATACTGGGGCCCTGGAAACACCATATATTTT. Its translation is CASGYWGPGNTIYF.

This clonotype was found a few times. Since the CDR3 does not end with the conserved phenylalanine or tryptophan, this likely comes from a read error. No DNA is shown, since the ends of the CDR3 on it are uncertain; the CDR3 is the one TCRdb lists. The chain carries TRBV29-1 and TRBJ1-2. The V gene's germline CDR1 is SQVTM and CDR2 ANQGSEA. Inclusive of both ends, the CDR3 amounts to 9 amino acids. This CDR3 is CSVAAGLAG.

The table lists this clonotype with a few counts. This chain connects TRBV19 to TRBJ2-2, with 9 bases that match TRBD1. The CDR3 covers 16 residues. From germline, CDR1 is LNHDA and CDR2 SQIVND (reference sequence). The V segment lost 4 bases and the J segment 2 bases; nucleotides outside the gene matches: 5. The CDR3 loop reads CASSTPGQGNTGELFF. The CDR3 DNA follows: TGTGCCAGTAGTACTCCGGGACAGGGTAACACCGGGGAGCTGTTTTTT.

Only one count was recorded for this clonotype. This chain links TRBV29-1 with TRBJ2-7; D perhaps matches TRBD2 (7 bases). The CDR3 consists of 13 residues. With 8 bases removed from V and 2 bases from J, the gap between germline ends came to 16 bases. Germline V gene data show CDR1 as SQVTM and CDR2 as ANQGSEA. CDR3 residues: CSSYRGAAYEQYF. In DNA, the CDR3 is TGCAGCAGTTACCGGGGGGCCGCCTACGAGCAGTACTTC.

The rearrangement joins TRBV20-1 to TRBJ2-2; D ambiguous. CDR3 size: 14 residues. The germline V gene encodes CDR1 DFQATT and CDR2 SNEGSKA (reference sequence). Trimming cost V 0 bases and J 4 bases, with 9 bases left between them. The CDR3 reads CSARDTASTGELFF. CDR3 bases: TGCAGTGCTAGAGATACTGCGAGCACCGGGGAGCTGTTTTTT.

The sample holds many counts of this clonotype. CDR3 bases: TGCGCCAGCAGTGAGCCTGGGACAGGAAGAAGTAACACCATATATTTT. Translating it yields CASSEPGTGRSNTIYF. J is TRBJ1-3 and V is TRBV10-2; 8 bases agree with TRBD1. Germline lookup yields CDR1 WSHSY and CDR2 SAAADI. The V gene end was trimmed by 2 bases and the J gene end by 7 bases; junction bases not matched to a gene: 10. The CDR3 loop spans 16 amino acids.

V gene TRBV10-1 combines with J gene TRBJ1-5, with D tentatively TRBD1 (5 bases). The V gene lost 0 bases and the J gene lost 6 bases, with 12 bases spanning the gap. Germline V gives CDR1 WNHNN, CDR2 SYGVQD (reference sequence). This CDR3 spans 15 amino acids. The CDR3 is CASSESSGEGQPQHF. Here the CDR3 DNA reads TGCGCCAGCAGTGAGTCTTCGGGGGAGGGTCAGCCCCAGCATTTT.

This clonotype came up many times. V and J are TRBV10-1 and TRBJ1-5; D is perhaps TRBD1 (5 bases). The CDR3 consists of 13 residues. Germline V lookup: CDR1 WNHNN, CDR2 SYGVQD (reference sequence). V lost 1 base, J lost 6 bases, and 7 bases lay in between. As DNA, the CDR3 is TGCGCCAGCAGTGAGTACCAGGGTCAGCCCCAGCATTTT. This sequence encodes CASSEYQGQPQHF.

The V call is TRBV29-1, the J call TRBJ2-7; a possible D gene is TRBD1 (7 bases). Deletions cut 0 bases from V and 0 bases from J, with 15 bases between. CDR3 length: 16 amino acids. Germline values: CDR1 SQVTM, CDR2 ANQGSEA. The CDR3 region is CSVEDRGTEPSYEQYF. The DNA of the CDR3 is TGCAGCGTTGAAGACCGGGGGACAGAGCCCTCCTACGAGCAGTACTTC.

The V call is TRBV10-3, the J call TRBJ1-1; no reliable D call. This CDR3 is 12 amino acids long. The germline CDR1 and CDR2 sequences are ENHRY and SYGVKD. Trimming stripped 7 bases from V and 10 bases from J, with 16 bases between. This CDR3 reads CAIKQDGGGAFF. The CDR3 DNA sequence: TGTGCCATCAAGCAGGATGGAGGAGGAGCTTTCTTT.

This clonotype was detected ten times or more. This rearrangement joins TRBV12-3 or TRBV12-4 to TRBJ1-1; D uncertain. The V and J ends lost 6 bases and 4 bases respectively, with 12 bases between them. This CDR3 comprises 13 residues. CDR3 protein: CASSLTTVTEAFF. The DNA for the CDR3 is TGTGCCAGCAGCCTCACGACGGTCACTGAAGCTTTCTTT.